This TCR beta chain was retrieved from a study of blood T cell repertoires in COVID-19. Method: immunoSEQ multiplex PCR; TCRdb's copy keeps in-frame clones and lacks some. The sample shows 150,000 or so clones, around 82% of them seen only once. Sequenced material: peripheral blood. This sequence originates from a man in his 60s who had recovered from COVID-19.

CDR3 loop: CASSLGGSGANVLTF. The CDR3, as DNA: TGTGCCAGCAGCTTAGGAGGGTCTGGGGCCAACGTCCTGACTTTC. This chain uses TRBV7-9 with TRBJ2-6, with D possibly TRBD2 on 5 matching bases. The CDR3 spans 15 residues. Between the trimmed V and J ends, which lost 1 base and 1 base, there was a span of 5 bases. In germline, CDR1 is SEHNR, CDR2 FQNEAQ (reference sequence).